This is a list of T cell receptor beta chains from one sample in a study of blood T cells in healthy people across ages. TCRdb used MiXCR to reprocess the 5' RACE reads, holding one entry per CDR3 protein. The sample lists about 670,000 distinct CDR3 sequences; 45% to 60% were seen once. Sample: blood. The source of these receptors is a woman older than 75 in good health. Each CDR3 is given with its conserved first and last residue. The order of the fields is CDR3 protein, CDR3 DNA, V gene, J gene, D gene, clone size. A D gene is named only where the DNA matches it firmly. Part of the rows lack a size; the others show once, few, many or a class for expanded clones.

CDR3 protein: CSVVVTEQFF
CDR3 DNA: TGCAGCGTTGTGGTTACTGAGCAGTTCTTC
V gene: TRBV29-1
J gene: TRBJ2-1
D gene: NA
clone size: NA

CDR3 protein: CASSFGGFWEQYF
CDR3 DNA: TGTGCCAGCAGTTTTGGGGGCTTTTGGGAGCAGTACTTC
V gene: TRBV12-3/TRBV12-4
J gene: TRBJ2-7
D gene: NA
clone size: NA

CDR3 protein: CSAREALGDYTF
CDR3 DNA: TGCAGTGCTAGGGAGGCCCTAGGCGACTACACCTTC
V gene: TRBV20-1
J gene: TRBJ1-2
D gene: NA
clone size: NA

CDR3 protein: CASSPGGFSYEQYF
CDR3 DNA: TGTGCCAGCTCACCAGGCGGGTTTTCCTACGAGCAGTACTTC
V gene: TRBV18
J gene: TRBJ2-7
D gene: NA
clone size: NA

CDR3 protein: CASSQERRSSYFHGYTF
CDR3 DNA: TGTGCCAGCAGCCAAGAGAGGAGGTCAAGCTATTTCCATGGCTACACCTTC
V gene: TRBV4-2
J gene: TRBJ1-2
D gene: NA
clone size: once

CDR3 protein: CASSVPGRYGYTF
CDR3 DNA: TGTGCCAGCAGCGTACCGGGACGCTATGGCTACACCTTC
V gene: TRBV5-5
J gene: TRBJ1-2
D gene: NA
clone size: many

CDR3 protein: CAISESGGKNIQYF
CDR3 DNA: TGTGCCATCAGCGAGTCGGGGGGCAAAAACATTCAGTACTTC
V gene: TRBV10-3
J gene: TRBJ2-4
D gene: TRBD2
clone size: many

CDR3 protein: CASIQPGLKHYEQYF
CDR3 DNA: TGTGCCAGCATTCAACCGGGGCTCAAGCACTACGAGCAGTACTTC
V gene: TRBV6-2/TRBV6-3
J gene: TRBJ2-7
D gene: NA
clone size: NA

CDR3 protein: CASSQDRTSGGAVAKNIQYF
CDR3 DNA: TGTGCCAGCAGCCAAGACCGGACTAGCGGGGGAGCGGTAGCCAAAAACATTCAGTACTTC
V gene: TRBV3-1
J gene: TRBJ2-4
D gene: TRBD2
clone size: many

CDR3 protein: CSATLTGRETQYF
CDR3 DNA: TGCAGTGCTACCCTGACAGGGAGAGAGACCCAGTACTTC
V gene: TRBV20-1
J gene: TRBJ2-5
D gene: TRBD1
clone size: NA

CDR3 protein: CASSLTDPTGNEAFF
CDR3 DNA: TGTGCCAGCAGTTTAACCGACCCGACAGGGAATGAAGCTTTCTTT
V gene: TRBV28
J gene: TRBJ1-1
D gene: TRBD1
clone size: few

CDR3 protein: CASTPPGRSGNTIYF
CDR3 DNA: TGTGCCAGCACCCCTCCCGGTCGCTCTGGAAACACCATATATTTT
V gene: TRBV28
J gene: TRBJ1-3
D gene: NA
clone size: few

CDR3 protein: CASSDTQESYNEQFF
CDR3 DNA: TGTGCCAGCAGCGATACACAGGAGTCCTACAATGAGCAGTTCTTC
V gene: TRBV7-2
J gene: TRBJ2-1
D gene: NA
clone size: NA

CDR3 protein: CSVEGTSGGITDTQYF
CDR3 DNA: TGCAGCGTTGAAGGAACTAGCGGGGGAATCACAGATACGCAGTATTTT
V gene: TRBV29-1
J gene: TRBJ2-3
D gene: TRBD2
clone size: many

CDR3 protein: CASSGRGLPRGDTQYF
CDR3 DNA: TGTGCCAGCAGCGGCCGGGGACTTCCCCGGGGAGATACGCAGTATTTT
V gene: TRBV3-1
J gene: TRBJ2-3
D gene: NA
clone size: many

CDR3 protein: CAGSLGLAPYEQYF
CDR3 DNA: TGTGCCGGCAGTCTCGGACTAGCGCCCTACGAGCAGTACTTC
V gene: TRBV2
J gene: TRBJ2-7
D gene: TRBD2
clone size: NA

CDR3 protein: CASSFGSAGEQYF
CDR3 DNA: TGTGCCAGCAGTTTTGGGTCCGCGGGGGAGCAGTACTTC
V gene: TRBV12-3/TRBV12-4
J gene: TRBJ2-7
D gene: NA
clone size: many

CDR3 protein: CSVLGRRNTDTQYF
CDR3 DNA: TGCAGCGTTCTCGGACGGCGAAACACAGATACGCAGTATTTT
V gene: TRBV29-1
J gene: TRBJ2-3
D gene: NA
clone size: many

CDR3 protein: CSARQGNVDSPLHF
CDR3 DNA: TGCAGTGCTAGACAGGGGAATGTGGATTCACCCCTCCACTTT
V gene: TRBV20-1
J gene: TRBJ1-6
D gene: NA
clone size: NA

CDR3 protein: CASSFVAGALNEQFF
CDR3 DNA: TGTGCCAGCAGCTTCGTAGCGGGGGCCCTCAATGAGCAGTTCTTC
V gene: TRBV7-2
J gene: TRBJ2-1
D gene: TRBD2
clone size: many

CDR3 protein: CASSLYGRGQETQYF
CDR3 DNA: TGTGCCAGCAGCCTGTACGGGAGGGGTCAAGAGACCCAGTACTTC
V gene: TRBV7-9
J gene: TRBJ2-5
D gene: TRBD2
clone size: many

CDR3 protein: CSGASGSWTDTQYF
CDR3 DNA: TGCAGTGGGGCTAGCGGGAGTTGGACAGATACGCAGTATTTT
V gene: TRBV29-1
J gene: TRBJ2-3
D gene: TRBD2
clone size: NA

CDR3 protein: CASSYGRPDYGYTF
CDR3 DNA: TGTGCCAGCAGTTACGGCAGGCCGGATTATGGCTACACCTTC
V gene: TRBV6-6
J gene: TRBJ1-2
D gene: NA
clone size: many

CDR3 protein: CSASRGGGYTF
CDR3 DNA: TGCAGTGCTAGCAGGGGGGGCGGCTACACCTTC
V gene: TRBV20-1
J gene: TRBJ1-2
D gene: TRBD1
clone size: many

CDR3 protein: CASRARTGRTDTQYF
CDR3 DNA: TGTGCCAGCAGGGCCCGGACAGGCCGCACAGATACGCAGTATTTT
V gene: TRBV2
J gene: TRBJ2-3
D gene: TRBD1
clone size: NA

CDR3 protein: CASSQEGGRLNYGYTF
CDR3 DNA: TGTGCCAGCAGCCAAGAGGGGGGACGCTTAAACTATGGCTACACCTTC
V gene: TRBV14
J gene: TRBJ1-2
D gene: NA
clone size: NA

CDR3 protein: CASSLSHGAYEQYF
CDR3 DNA: TGTGCCAGCAGTTTATCACATGGAGCCTACGAGCAGTACTTC
V gene: TRBV27
J gene: TRBJ2-7
D gene: NA
clone size: NA

CDR3 protein: CSARGQGTNEKLFF
CDR3 DNA: TGCAGTGCTAGGGGACAGGGAACTAATGAAAAACTGTTTTTT
V gene: TRBV20-1
J gene: TRBJ1-4
D gene: TRBD1
clone size: few

CDR3 protein: CSAGRTPRGGETQYF
CDR3 DNA: TGCAGTGCCGGCAGGACTCCCCGGGGTGGAGAGACCCAGTACTTC
V gene: TRBV20-1
J gene: TRBJ2-5
D gene: NA
clone size: NA

CDR3 protein: CATSRQGTEQFF
CDR3 DNA: TGTGCCACCAGTAGACAGGGGACTGAGCAGTTCTTC
V gene: TRBV24-1
J gene: TRBJ2-1
D gene: TRBD1
clone size: NA

CDR3 protein: CASSLAQGQGTDTQYF
CDR3 DNA: TGTGCCAGCAGCTTAGCGCAGGGACAGGGAACAGATACGCAGTATTTT
V gene: TRBV7-6
J gene: TRBJ2-3
D gene: TRBD1
clone size: NA

CDR3 protein: CASRDSIRRYSPLHF
CDR3 DNA: TGTGCCAGCAGGGATAGTATTAGGCGGTATTCACCCCTCCACTTT
V gene: TRBV11-2
J gene: TRBJ1-6
D gene: NA
clone size: many

CDR3 protein: CASSRPGGIKEKLFF
CDR3 DNA: TGTGCCAGCAGTCGTCCAGGGGGCATAAAAGAAAAACTGTTTTTT
V gene: TRBV12-3/TRBV12-4
J gene: TRBJ1-4
D gene: TRBD1
clone size: NA

CDR3 protein: CASSFLADYYEQYF
CDR3 DNA: TGTGCCAGCAGTTTTCTGGCAGATTACTACGAGCAGTACTTC
V gene: TRBV27
J gene: TRBJ2-7
D gene: NA
clone size: NA

CDR3 protein: CASSVSGSLQYF
CDR3 DNA: TGTGCCAGCAGTGTTAGCGGGAGTCTGCAGTACTTC
V gene: TRBV12-3/TRBV12-4
J gene: TRBJ2-7
D gene: TRBD2
clone size: few

CDR3 protein: CASSQLGQGVANYGYTF
CDR3 DNA: TGTGCCAGCAGTCAGCTCGGACAGGGGGTAGCTAACTATGGCTACACCTTC
V gene: TRBV6-6
J gene: TRBJ1-2
D gene: TRBD1
clone size: few

CDR3 protein: CASSWRMGYQETQYF
CDR3 DNA: TGCGCCAGCAGCTGGCGCATGGGGTACCAAGAGACCCAGTACTTC
V gene: TRBV5-1
J gene: TRBJ2-5
D gene: NA
clone size: NA

CDR3 protein: CASSLKRERHRDAYF
CDR3 DNA: TGTGCCAGCAGTTTAAAGAGGGAGAGACACAGAGACGCGTATTTT
V gene: TRBV12-3/TRBV12-4
J gene: TRBJ2-3
D gene: NA
clone size: NA

CDR3 protein: CASSLTGTQNTEAFF
CDR3 DNA: TGTGCCAGCAGCCTAACCGGGACCCAGAACACTGAAGCTTTCTTT
V gene: TRBV7-8
J gene: TRBJ1-1
D gene: NA
clone size: few

CDR3 protein: CASSFSREGGNNEQFF
CDR3 DNA: TGTGCCAGCAGCTTTAGTCGGGAAGGAGGGAACAATGAGCAGTTCTTC
V gene: TRBV7-2
J gene: TRBJ2-1
D gene: NA
clone size: many

CDR3 protein: CASSPGAGATDTQYF
CDR3 DNA: TGTGCCAGCAGTCCCGGGGCGGGGGCCACAGATACGCAGTATTTT
V gene: TRBV27
J gene: TRBJ2-3
D gene: NA
clone size: NA

CDR3 protein: CVAGGGNTGELFF
CDR3 DNA: TGTGTCGCGGGGGGCGGTAACACCGGGGAGCTGTTTTTT
V gene: TRBV28
J gene: TRBJ2-2
D gene: TRBD2
clone size: many

CDR3 protein: CAISVMTSGGGSGSEQFF
CDR3 DNA: TGTGCCATCAGTGTCATGACTAGCGGGGGAGGATCCGGGAGTGAGCAGTTCTTC
V gene: TRBV10-3
J gene: TRBJ2-1
D gene: TRBD2
clone size: NA

CDR3 protein: CASSPIGATNEKLFF
CDR3 DNA: TGCGCCAGCAGCCCTATCGGGGCAACTAATGAAAAACTGTTTTTT
V gene: TRBV5-1
J gene: TRBJ1-4
D gene: NA
clone size: few

CDR3 protein: CASSLEPYRDRYEQYF
CDR3 DNA: TGTGCCAGCAGCTTAGAGCCGTACAGAGACCGATACGAGCAGTACTTC
V gene: TRBV7-2
J gene: TRBJ2-7
D gene: NA
clone size: many

CDR3 protein: CSARDKRGGDPNTQYF
CDR3 DNA: TGCAGTGCTAGAGACAAGCGGGGGGGCGATCCAAATACGCAGTATTTT
V gene: TRBV20-1
J gene: TRBJ2-3
D gene: TRBD2
clone size: NA

CDR3 protein: CASSSVLGASGNTIYF
CDR3 DNA: TGTGCCAGCAGCTCTGTGCTCGGGGCGTCTGGAAACACCATATATTTT
V gene: TRBV7-9
J gene: TRBJ1-3
D gene: NA
clone size: NA

CDR3 protein: CPSSLNRDSLTDTQYF
CDR3 DNA: TGCCCCAGCAGCTTGAACCGGGACTCCCTCACAGATACGCAGTATTTT
V gene: TRBV5-1
J gene: TRBJ2-3
D gene: NA
clone size: once

CDR3 protein: CATSRRDREVEQYF
CDR3 DNA: TGTGCCACCAGCAGGCGGGACAGGGAGGTCGAGCAGTACTTC
V gene: TRBV15
J gene: TRBJ2-7
D gene: TRBD1
clone size: NA

CDR3 protein: CASSLGGVPSNQPQHF
CDR3 DNA: TGTGCCAGCAGTTTAGGAGGAGTTCCGAGCAATCAGCCCCAGCATTTT
V gene: TRBV12-3/TRBV12-4
J gene: TRBJ1-5
D gene: NA
clone size: few

CDR3 protein: CASSFEPNYEQYF
CDR3 DNA: TGTGCCAGCAGCTTTGAACCTAACTACGAGCAGTACTTC
V gene: TRBV7-6
J gene: TRBJ2-7
D gene: NA
clone size: NA

CDR3 protein: CASRPTVTGGGEKLFF
CDR3 DNA: TGTGCCAGCAGACCCACTGTCACAGGGGGCGGTGAAAAACTGTTTTTT
V gene: TRBV27
J gene: TRBJ1-4
D gene: TRBD1
clone size: once

CDR3 protein: CASSQRAGGANYGYTF
CDR3 DNA: TGTGCCAGCAGCCAACGGGCCGGGGGAGCTAACTATGGCTACACCTTC
V gene: TRBV3-1
J gene: TRBJ1-2
D gene: NA
clone size: many